This note documents a single TCR beta chain sequence. The sample is drawn from a study of T-cell memory formation after mild COVID-19. V lost 2 bases, J lost 0 bases, and 14 bases lay in between. This CDR3 has 17 residues. Germline loops: CDR1 LGHNT, CDR2 FRNRAP. TCR alpha and TCR beta cDNA libraries carrying sample barcodes and UMIs were produced by 5'RACE using constant-segment primers. TCRdb re-called the 5' RACE reads through MiXCR, storing one row per CDR3 protein. Here the sample spans around 35,000 distinct CDR3 sequences, roughly 7.5% being singletons. The chain is built from TRBV12-5 and TRBJ1-5; no reliable D call. This clonotype originated in a man younger than 35 who had mild COVID-19 (a few samples of this study predate the infection). Cell type and time point are not known. Specimen: PBMCs or a T cell subset sorted from them (not recorded which). CDR3 residues: CASGLSLSSYSNQPQHF. The DNA for the CDR3 is TGTGCTAGTGGTTTGTCCCTATCGTCCTATAGCAATCAGCCCCAGCATTTT.